These T cell receptor beta chains were read from a single sample in a study of blood T cells in healthy people across ages. One entry per CDR3 protein results from TCRdb running MiXCR on the 5' RACE reads. The sample lists approximately 850,000 distinct CDR3 sequences, around 45% occurring once. Sequencing was carried out using blood. The receptors derive from a man aged 55-75 years in good health. The CDR3 runs from the conserved cysteine through the conserved F or W. D genes are given only for firm matches. Only part of the rows carry a size: once, few, many, or a class if the clone is expanded.

d_call: NA
clone_size: once
v_call: TRBV20-1
j_call: TRBJ2-5
cdr3_nt: TGCAGTGCTAGAGATCGGGGTGGCAATGAGCAGTACTTC
cdr3_aa: CSARDRGGNEQYF

d_call: TRBD2
clone_size: NA
v_call: TRBV4-3
j_call: TRBJ2-1
cdr3_nt: TGCGCCAGCAGCCAGAGATCCGGGACTACTTACAATGAGCAGTTCTTC
cdr3_aa: CASSQRSGTTYNEQFF

d_call: TRBD1
clone_size: NA
v_call: TRBV13
j_call: TRBJ2-5
cdr3_nt: TGTGCCAGCAGCCCGAACCGAGGACAGGGGGAACAGACCCAGTACTTC
cdr3_aa: CASSPNRGQGEQTQYF

d_call: NA
clone_size: few
v_call: TRBV27
j_call: TRBJ1-4
cdr3_nt: TGTGCCAGCAGTTCAACCGACATAGTAAAGGAAAAACTGTTTTTT
cdr3_aa: CASSSTDIVKEKLFF

d_call: NA
clone_size: NA
v_call: TRBV5-1
j_call: TRBJ2-5
cdr3_nt: TGCGCCAGCAGCCTCGGCAGGACTGTGAATGGAGAGACCCAGTACTTC
cdr3_aa: CASSLGRTVNGETQYF

d_call: NA
clone_size: NA
v_call: TRBV9
j_call: TRBJ2-5
cdr3_nt: TGTGCCAGCAGCGTCTCGGGACACCCGAACCAGGAGACCCAGTACTTC
cdr3_aa: CASSVSGHPNQETQYF

d_call: TRBD2
clone_size: few
v_call: TRBV24-1
j_call: TRBJ2-7
cdr3_nt: TGTGCCACCAGTGACCAAACTAGCGGGGGGGCCGCTGAGCAGTACTTC
cdr3_aa: CATSDQTSGGAAEQYF

d_call: NA
clone_size: NA
v_call: TRBV6-5
j_call: TRBJ1-1
cdr3_nt: TGTGCCAACAAGGGCGGGGGGTACACTGAAGCTTTCTTT
cdr3_aa: CANKGGGYTEAFF

d_call: TRBD2
clone_size: many
v_call: TRBV9
j_call: TRBJ2-3
cdr3_nt: TGTGCCAGCAGCGTAACCGGGACTAGCAGCACAGATACGCAGTATTTT
cdr3_aa: CASSVTGTSSTDTQYF

d_call: NA
clone_size: NA
v_call: TRBV7-9
j_call: TRBJ1-1
cdr3_nt: TGTGCCAGCAGCTCACACGCGGACGGGAACACTGAAGCTTTCTTT
cdr3_aa: CASSSHADGNTEAFF

d_call: NA
clone_size: NA
v_call: TRBV18
j_call: TRBJ1-2
cdr3_nt: TGTGCCAGCTCACCAAGGGGAGAGAGTGATAGCTACACCTTC
cdr3_aa: CASSPRGESDSYTF

d_call: TRBD1
clone_size: NA
v_call: TRBV5-8
j_call: TRBJ2-1
cdr3_nt: TGTGCCAGCAGCCCGGGACAGGTAGGCGATGAGCAGTTCTTC
cdr3_aa: CASSPGQVGDEQFF

d_call: TRBD1
clone_size: NA
v_call: TRBV7-8
j_call: TRBJ2-6
cdr3_nt: TGTGCCAGCAGCCGACGGGACAGGGGCCCCTCTGGGGCCAACGTCCTGACTTTC
cdr3_aa: CASSRRDRGPSGANVLTF

d_call: TRBD1
clone_size: few
v_call: TRBV27
j_call: TRBJ1-2
cdr3_nt: TGTGCCAGCAGCCCGACAGGGGGCGCTTCCGGAGGCTACACCTTC
cdr3_aa: CASSPTGGASGGYTF

d_call: NA
clone_size: NA
v_call: TRBV5-5
j_call: TRBJ1-3
cdr3_nt: TGTGCCAGCAGCCCTTCCCCCCTAGCGGGCACTGGAAACACCATATATTTT
cdr3_aa: CASSPSPLAGTGNTIYF

d_call: NA
clone_size: NA
v_call: TRBV7-9
j_call: TRBJ2-5
cdr3_nt: TGTGCCAGCAGCCGGACGGCGGTGGGGGAGACCCAGTACTTC
cdr3_aa: CASSRTAVGETQYF

d_call: NA
clone_size: few
v_call: TRBV7-6
j_call: TRBJ2-5
cdr3_nt: TGTGCCAGCAGCTTAGCGGGGGATCCCGGGGAGCAGTACTTC
cdr3_aa: CASSLAGDPGEQYF

d_call: NA
clone_size: few
v_call: TRBV20-1
j_call: TRBJ1-1
cdr3_nt: TGCAGTGCTAGTACCAAGACAGGCCTGAACACTGAAGCTTTCTTT
cdr3_aa: CSASTKTGLNTEAFF

d_call: NA
clone_size: NA
v_call: TRBV7-6
j_call: TRBJ1-2
cdr3_nt: TGTGCCAGCAGCTTAGCGTCCCCGGCAGGGACTTATGGCTACACCTTC
cdr3_aa: CASSLASPAGTYGYTF

d_call: TRBD2
clone_size: NA
v_call: TRBV20-1
j_call: TRBJ2-1
cdr3_nt: TGCAGTGCTAGAGATTTCACTAGCGGGGGGGCTTCCTACAATGAGCAGTTCTTC
cdr3_aa: CSARDFTSGGASYNEQFF

d_call: NA
clone_size: many
v_call: TRBV7-2
j_call: TRBJ2-7
cdr3_nt: TGTGCCAGCAGGCCATTAGGGGTTTCCGACGAGCAGTACTTC
cdr3_aa: CASRPLGVSDEQYF

d_call: TRBD2
clone_size: few
v_call: TRBV16
j_call: TRBJ2-1
cdr3_nt: TGTGCCAGCAGCCGTACGACTAGCGGACTATCCTACAATGAGCAGTTCTTC
cdr3_aa: CASSRTTSGLSYNEQFF

d_call: NA
clone_size: NA
v_call: TRBV7-8
j_call: TRBJ2-7
cdr3_nt: TGTGCCAGCAGCACCCGACCATACCTCTCCTACAATGAGCAGTACTTC
cdr3_aa: CASSTRPYLSYNEQYF

d_call: NA
clone_size: few
v_call: TRBV12-3/TRBV12-4
j_call: TRBJ2-7
cdr3_nt: TGTGCCAGTAGGCCTGTTGACAGTTCCTACGAGCAGTACTTC
cdr3_aa: CASRPVDSSYEQYF

d_call: TRBD1
clone_size: few
v_call: TRBV28
j_call: TRBJ1-6
cdr3_nt: TGTGCCAGCAGCCCAATCCGAGGGGGCAGTAATAATTCACCCCTCCACTTT
cdr3_aa: CASSPIRGGSNNSPLHF

d_call: TRBD1
clone_size: NA
v_call: TRBV20-1
j_call: TRBJ1-2
cdr3_nt: TGCAGTGCTAGAGGGGGGACAGGCGATGGCTACACCTTC
cdr3_aa: CSARGGTGDGYTF

d_call: TRBD1
clone_size: few
v_call: TRBV25-1
j_call: TRBJ2-7
cdr3_nt: TGTGCCAGCAGTGGGACAGGGGGAAAGTCCCTCGGGTACTACGAGCAGTACTTC
cdr3_aa: CASSGTGGKSLGYYEQYF

d_call: NA
clone_size: NA
v_call: TRBV4-1
j_call: TRBJ1-6
cdr3_nt: TGCGCCAGCAGCCAAGACGGGACATCCCCTTCTTCCCTCCACTTT
cdr3_aa: CASSQDGTSPSSLHF

d_call: NA
clone_size: once
v_call: TRBV20-1
j_call: TRBJ2-1
cdr3_nt: TGCAGTGCCCCAGGGCAGGTCGAGTTCTTC
cdr3_aa: CSAPGQVEFF

d_call: TRBD2
clone_size: many
v_call: TRBV29-1
j_call: TRBJ2-5
cdr3_nt: TGCAGCGTGGCCTCTAGCGGGGCACAAGAGACCCAGTACTTC
cdr3_aa: CSVASSGAQETQYF

d_call: NA
clone_size: NA
v_call: TRBV4-3
j_call: TRBJ1-1
cdr3_nt: TGCGCCAGCAGCCAAAGCCTTGGGAGGGCTGAAGCTTTCTTT
cdr3_aa: CASSQSLGRAEAFF

d_call: NA
clone_size: once
v_call: TRBV2
j_call: TRBJ1-1
cdr3_nt: TGTGCCAGCAGTGAAGAGGAGAACACTGAAGCTTTCTTT
cdr3_aa: CASSEEENTEAFF

d_call: TRBD1
clone_size: NA
v_call: TRBV9
j_call: TRBJ2-1
cdr3_nt: TGTGCCAGCAGCGTAGCGTGGGACAGCCGTCAGTTCTTC
cdr3_aa: CASSVAWDSRQFF

d_call: NA
clone_size: NA
v_call: TRBV7-2
j_call: TRBJ2-6
cdr3_nt: TGTGCCAGCAGCGGAAAGGTGAGAGGGGCCAACGTCCTGACTTTC
cdr3_aa: CASSGKVRGANVLTF

d_call: TRBD2
clone_size: NA
v_call: TRBV20-1
j_call: TRBJ2-1
cdr3_nt: TGCAGTGCTAGACGCGGGGGTCTCTCCTACAATGAGCAGTTCTTC
cdr3_aa: CSARRGGLSYNEQFF

d_call: TRBD1
clone_size: NA
v_call: TRBV29-1
j_call: TRBJ2-3
cdr3_nt: TGCAGCGTTGGGTTCAGGGGGCATACGCAGTATTTT
cdr3_aa: CSVGFRGHTQYF

d_call: TRBD2
clone_size: few
v_call: TRBV7-2
j_call: TRBJ2-7
cdr3_nt: TGTGCCAGCAGCCGACTAGCGGGGGGGAACTACGAGCAGTACTTC
cdr3_aa: CASSRLAGGNYEQYF

d_call: TRBD1
clone_size: NA
v_call: TRBV5-1
j_call: TRBJ1-3
cdr3_nt: TGCGCCAGCAGCCCTCGACAGGGTCTTTACAGCTCTGGAAACACCATATATTTT
cdr3_aa: CASSPRQGLYSSGNTIYF

d_call: NA
clone_size: NA
v_call: TRBV5-1
j_call: TRBJ2-3
cdr3_nt: TGCGCCAGCAGCACCTCATCAGGGGCCACAGATACGCAGTATTTT
cdr3_aa: CASSTSSGATDTQYF

d_call: TRBD1
clone_size: NA
v_call: TRBV7-9
j_call: TRBJ2-3
cdr3_nt: TGTGCCAGCAGCCTCCGGCGGACAGGGGGAGGCACAGATACGCAGTATTTT
cdr3_aa: CASSLRRTGGGTDTQYF

d_call: TRBD1
clone_size: few
v_call: TRBV29-1
j_call: TRBJ2-1
cdr3_nt: TGCAGCGTTGCCCAGGGGGTTGAGCAGTTCTTC
cdr3_aa: CSVAQGVEQFF

d_call: NA
clone_size: many
v_call: TRBV4-1
j_call: TRBJ2-1
cdr3_nt: TGCGCCAGCAGCCATCTTGAGGGCTCCTACAATGAGCAGTTCTTC
cdr3_aa: CASSHLEGSYNEQFF

d_call: NA
clone_size: NA
v_call: TRBV5-1
j_call: TRBJ1-4
cdr3_nt: TGCGCCAGCAGCGCCGGGACCATCAATGAAAAACTGTTTTTT
cdr3_aa: CASSAGTINEKLFF

d_call: TRBD2
clone_size: few
v_call: TRBV5-6
j_call: TRBJ2-7
cdr3_nt: TGTGCCAGCAGCTTGGCACTAGCGATCCGGAATGAGCAGTACTTC
cdr3_aa: CASSLALAIRNEQYF

d_call: NA
clone_size: NA
v_call: TRBV4-1
j_call: TRBJ2-7
cdr3_nt: TGCGCCAGCAGCCGGGACCCGGCTCGCCCCTACGAGCAGTACTTC
cdr3_aa: CASSRDPARPYEQYF

d_call: NA
clone_size: few
v_call: TRBV7-9
j_call: TRBJ1-1
cdr3_nt: TGTGCCAGCAGGATCGGGGGGCTATTGAACACTGAAGCTTTCTTT
cdr3_aa: CASRIGGLLNTEAFF

d_call: NA
clone_size: once
v_call: TRBV11-3
j_call: TRBJ2-1
cdr3_nt: TGTGCCAGCAGCTCCGGTCACCTAAACAATGAGCAGTTCTTC
cdr3_aa: CASSSGHLNNEQFF

d_call: NA
clone_size: few
v_call: TRBV6-1
j_call: TRBJ2-3
cdr3_nt: TGTGCCAGCAGTGGTGGGGGGAACACAGATACGCAGTATTTT
cdr3_aa: CASSGGGNTDTQYF

d_call: NA
clone_size: NA
v_call: TRBV3-1
j_call: TRBJ2-1
cdr3_nt: TGTGCCAGCAGCCTCAGGGGTTACTACAATGAGCAGTTCTTC
cdr3_aa: CASSLRGYYNEQFF

d_call: TRBD1
clone_size: NA
v_call: TRBV28
j_call: TRBJ1-4
cdr3_nt: TGTGCCAGCAGCCTGGGACAGCGGGCGGAAAAACTGTTTTTT
cdr3_aa: CASSLGQRAEKLFF

d_call: NA
clone_size: NA
v_call: TRBV29-1
j_call: TRBJ2-7
cdr3_nt: TGCAGCGTTGCCGGCAAACGCTACGAGCAGTACTTC
cdr3_aa: CSVAGKRYEQYF